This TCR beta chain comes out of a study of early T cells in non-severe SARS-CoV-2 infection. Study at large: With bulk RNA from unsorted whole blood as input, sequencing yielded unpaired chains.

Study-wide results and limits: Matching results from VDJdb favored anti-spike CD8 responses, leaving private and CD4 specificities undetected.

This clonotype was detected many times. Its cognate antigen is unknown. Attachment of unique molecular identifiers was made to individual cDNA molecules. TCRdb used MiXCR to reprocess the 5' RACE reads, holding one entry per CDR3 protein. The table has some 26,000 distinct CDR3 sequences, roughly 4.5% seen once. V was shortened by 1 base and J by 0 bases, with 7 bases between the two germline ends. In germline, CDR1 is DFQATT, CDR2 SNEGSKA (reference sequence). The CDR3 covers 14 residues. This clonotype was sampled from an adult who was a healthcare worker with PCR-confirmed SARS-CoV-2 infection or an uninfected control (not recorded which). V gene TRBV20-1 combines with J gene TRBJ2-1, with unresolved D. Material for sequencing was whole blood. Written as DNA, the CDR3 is TGCAGTGCTAGAGCCGGTATCTCCTACAATGAGCAGTTCTTC. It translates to CSARAGISYNEQFF.